This T cell receptor (beta chain) was found in a study of graft-versus-host responses after intestinal transplantation. The germline gives CDR1 MNHEY, CDR2 SMNVEV (reference sequence). Between the trimmed V and J ends, which lost 3 bases and 0 bases, there was a span of 14 bases. CDR3 size: 16 residues. Profiling relied on immunoSEQ multiplex PCR, and the TCRdb table lists in-frame clones only, not all of them. The sample records tens of thousands of clones, roughly 90% being singletons. Study-wide findings and caveats: The recipient marrow held GvH clones, and some of them showed up first in ileum or blood.

This clone appeared a single time. Its antigen is unknown. The TCR sequence derives from a human patient who received an intestinal transplant, so some T cells may come from the graft donor. The sample was bone marrow, taken approximately 100 weeks after intestinal transplantation. The chain combines TRBV27 with TRBJ1-1; D gene unclear. The chain's CDR3 is CASSLAEGLMNTEAFF. CDR3 nucleotides: TGTGCCAGCAGTTTGGCAGAGGGCCTAATGAACACTGAAGCTTTCTTT.